This TCR beta chain was retrieved from a study of radiation and T cells in renal cell carcinoma. Whole-study results and caveats: Without pretreatment biopsies, baseline tumor clonotype presence was undetermined.

The time point: baseline pretreatment blood. Treatment here: 15 Gy SBRT to primary tumor, nephrectomy 4 weeks later. Profiling relied on immunoSEQ multiplex PCR, and the TCRdb table lists in-frame clones only, not all of them. The table lists about 140,000 clones, 70% to 90% of them singletons, with under 25% in the top ten. About this clone itself: What it binds is not known.

The TCR was taken from a woman between 45 and 60 years old with renal cell carcinoma. The sequencing used blood, collected from a patient whose treatment included radiotherapy and nephrectomy.

This chain's CDR3 is CATSSAIGGYGYTF. CDR3 nucleotide sequence: TGTGCCACCAGCAGTGCCATCGGGGGATATGGCTACACCTTC. This sequence joins TRBV15 and TRBJ1-2, with D perhaps TRBD1 (5 bases). This CDR3 spans 14 amino acids. Trimming took 3 bases from V and 5 from J, leaving 13 bases between them. Germline assignment: CDR1 LNHNV and CDR2 YYDKDF (reference sequence).